This T cell receptor (beta chain) was profiled in a study of blood T cell repertoires in COVID-19. About the study: The analysed material was cDNA or gDNA that came from T cells, B-cell-depleted T cells, or PBMCs.

Trimming stripped 2 bases from V and 8 bases from J, with 13 bases between. Germline V gene data show CDR1 as SGHVS and CDR2 as FQNEAQ. The CDR3 has 14 amino acids. Original processing methods: Nucleated cell number was recorded as an estimate derived from reference gene primer amplification. The method was immunoSEQ multiplex PCR; TCRdb's version includes in-frame clones alone and lacks a portion of them. V and J calls and clone size come straight from that table; D and trimming were deduced from the DNA. The data show 310,000 or so clones, 80% to 90% seen once. The rearrangement links TRBV7-8 to TRBJ1-5; D gene unclear. This clonotype was obtained from a man aged 45-65 years with active or convalescent COVID-19. What was sequenced was peripheral blood. CDR3: CASSLRREEEPQHF. The CDR3, as DNA: TGTGCCAGCAGCTTACGGAGGGAGGAGGAGCCCCAGCATTTT.